The next 3 T cell receptor beta chains were all read from a single sample in a study of cytomegalovirus exposure and HLA in healthy donors (dated by TCRdb to the late 2010s). Preparation of the library involved the immunoSEQ multiplex PCR assay. Not all clones reach the TCRdb copy of this immuneACCESS table, which keeps in-frame sequences only. Checked studies attribute under half of the gap to unresolved V genes and leave the rest unexplained. The sample records some 170,000 clones, around nine tenths of which are singletons. Roughly 1.5% of the sample goes to the ten largest clones. The source material was PBMCs. These receptors all stem from a woman in her thirties in good health and CMV-seronegative.

The chain joins TRBV4-3 to TRBJ2-3; TRBD2 aligns across 7 bases. V lost 0 bases, J lost 2 bases, and 11 bases stayed unmatched. Looked up from germline, CDR1 is LGHNA and CDR2 is YSLEER. The CDR3 is 18 residues long. CDR3 bases: TGCGCCAGCAGCCAAGAGAATTCTACTAGCGTTTCCACAGATACGCAGTATTTT. Its protein product is CASSQENSTSVSTDTQYF.

The chain employs TRBV5-1 and TRBJ1-2, with TRBD1 matching over 7 bases. The length of the CDR3 is 13 residues. J gave up 4 bases and V 2 bases, and 2 bases lay outside the gene matches. Germline lookup yields CDR1 SGHRS and CDR2 YFSETQ. The CDR3 nucleotides are TGCGCCAGCAGCTTTGACAGGGCCTATGGCTACACCTTC. Translated: CASSFDRAYGYTF.

CDR3 residues: CASSLGANYEQYF. The CDR3 nucleotides are TGTGCCAGCAGTTTAGGGGCTAACTACGAGCAGTACTTC. V gene TRBV27 combines with J gene TRBJ2-7; a possible D gene is TRBD1 (5 bases). This CDR3 has 13 amino acids. Trimming shortened V by 2 bases and J by 3 bases, and 8 bases separated the two germline ends. The germline V gene encodes CDR1 MNHEY and CDR2 SMNVEV (reference sequence).